Following are 2 T cell receptor beta chains from one sample sequenced in a study of blood T cells in healthy people across ages. For the second PCR, which ran for about 6 to 11 cycles, a sample-barcoded 5' primer and a J-beta primer mix were used. Each CDR3 protein is one row after TCRdb ran MiXCR on the 5' RACE reads. Among about 640,000 distinct CDR3 sequences listed, roughly 53% were seen once. The specimen sequenced was blood. The origin of the receptors is a man aged 55 to 70 in good health.

V and J are TRBV5-1 and TRBJ2-1; D unclear. Germline CDR1 SGHRS, CDR2 YFSETQ. V lost 0 bases, J lost 1 base, and 11 bases lay in between. CDR3 length: 16 residues. The CDR3 here is CASSLEASSSYNEQFF. As DNA, the CDR3 is TGCGCCAGCAGCTTGGAGGCCTCCTCTTCCTACAATGAGCAGTTCTTC.

There are a few counts of this clonotype. In nucleotides, the CDR3 is TGCAGTGCTAGATCCGGTTCCGGGGTCTACGAGCAGTACTTC. The encoded protein is CSARSGSGVYEQYF. The rearrangement joins TRBV20-1 to TRBJ2-4, with D perhaps TRBD2 (5 bases). The J call may be incorrect, as the DNA end agrees better with TRBJ2-7. The germline CDR1 and CDR2 sequences are DFQATT and SNEGSKA (reference sequence). The CDR3 length is 14 residues.